Sequencing of this TCR beta chain was carried out in a study of blood T cell repertoires in COVID-19. Turning to the study itself: Sample material is recorded as cDNA or gDNA derived from T cells, B-cell-depleted T cells, or PBMCs.

Germline CDR1 and CDR2: LNHDA and SQIVND (reference sequence). The CDR3 extends over 14 amino acids. V was pared by 3 bases and J by 3 bases, with 9 bases between. Sequencing was performed with immunoSEQ multiplex PCR; in TCRdb, only in-frame clones are kept and a portion is missing. The data show about 83,000 clones, with 70% to 90% seen just once and 15% to 17% held by the top ten. Material for sequencing was peripheral blood. The receptor was derived from a woman older than 75 with acute or convalescent COVID-19. The V call is TRBV19, the J call TRBJ1-5; D unclear. The CDR3 here is CASSINRFNQPQHF. The CDR3 region has the DNA TGTGCCAGTAGTATTAACAGATTCAATCAGCCCCAGCATTTT. Based on the CDR3 plus reference TRBV19 and TRBJ1-5, the full variable domain is DGGITQSPKYLFRKEGQNVTLSCEQNLNHDAMYWYRQDPGQGLRLIYYSQIVNDFQKGDIAEGYSVSREKKESFPLTVTSAQKNPTAFYLCASSINRFNQPQHFGDGTRLSIL.